What follows are 3 T cell receptor beta chains derived from one specimen sequenced in a study of blood T cell repertoires in COVID-19. Profiling relied on immunoSEQ multiplex PCR, and the TCRdb table lists in-frame clones only, not all of them. The sample lists 95,000 to 110,000 clones, approximately 91% occurring once. The sequencing sample was made of peripheral blood. Receptors originate from a human donor in a cohort sampled during active COVID-19.

V usage is TRBV28 and J usage is TRBJ2-5; D uncertain. The CDR3 length is 15 residues. Germline-derived CDR1 and CDR2 are MDHEN and SYDVKM. Trimming shortened V by 6 bases and J by 5 bases, and 19 bases separated the two germline ends. The CDR3 region is CASSQPLGRAETQYF. Written as DNA, the CDR3 is TGTGCCAGCAGCCAACCCCTAGGTCGAGCGGAGACCCAGTACTTC.

The chain couples TRBV5-6 to TRBJ1-1, with a tentative D call TRBD1 (6 bases). V lost 2 bases and J 5 bases, leaving 10 bases between the germline ends. CDR1 and CDR2 from the germline V gene are SGHDT and YYEEEE. The CDR3 runs 13 residues. The CDR3 region is CASSFQDSTEAFF. CDR3 nucleotide sequence: TGTGCCAGCAGCTTTCAGGACAGTACTGAAGCTTTCTTT.

The rearrangement links TRBV6-1 to TRBJ1-3; the D is unclear. Trimming removed 3 bases at V and 4 bases at J, with 13 bases between. Germline CDR1 and CDR2: MNHNS and SASEGT. The CDR3 covers 15 residues. CDR3 residues: CASSESVGAGNTIYF. The CDR3 region has the DNA TGTGCCAGCAGTGAGTCAGTGGGAGCAGGAAACACCATATATTTT.